The clone carrying this TCR beta chain was counted between two and nine times. Antigen: not known. The data derive from a study of T-cell memory formation after mild COVID-19. TCRdb called the 5' RACE reads again in MiXCR, with one record for every CDR3 protein. The repertoire holds under 300,000 distinct CDR3 sequences, with approximately 7.6% as singletons. Study-wide results and caveats: Clones contracting across day 15 to 85 had a balanced CD4/CD8 profile; later expanding clones leaned CD4+.

This TCR derives from a man in his late teens or twenties who had mild COVID-19 (a few samples of this study predate the infection). Cell type and time point are not known. The sequenced material came from PBMCs or a T cell subset sorted from them (not recorded which).

DNA for the CDR3: TGTGCCAGCAGAAGCGGGACCTCCTACGAGCAGTACTTC. Protein product: CASRSGTSYEQYF. The chain carries TRBV5-4 and TRBJ2-7; the match to TRBD2 covers 7 bases. The V gene end was trimmed by 5 bases and the J gene end by 0 bases; junction bases not matched to a gene: 2. Germline lookup yields CDR1 SGHNT and CDR2 YYREEE (reference sequence). This CDR3 is 13 amino acids long.